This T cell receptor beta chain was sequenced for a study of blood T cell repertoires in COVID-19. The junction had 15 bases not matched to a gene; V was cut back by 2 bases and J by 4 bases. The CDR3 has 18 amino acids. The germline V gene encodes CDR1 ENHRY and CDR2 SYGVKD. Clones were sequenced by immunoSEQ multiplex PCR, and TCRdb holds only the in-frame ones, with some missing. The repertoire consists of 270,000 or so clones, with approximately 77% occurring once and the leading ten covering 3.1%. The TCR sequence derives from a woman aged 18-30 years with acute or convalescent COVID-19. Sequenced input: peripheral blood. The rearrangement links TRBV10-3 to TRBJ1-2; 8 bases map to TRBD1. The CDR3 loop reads CAISEAGVRDRSFYGYTF. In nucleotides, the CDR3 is TGTGCCATCAGTGAGGCGGGTGTACGGGACAGGAGCTTCTATGGCTACACCTTC.